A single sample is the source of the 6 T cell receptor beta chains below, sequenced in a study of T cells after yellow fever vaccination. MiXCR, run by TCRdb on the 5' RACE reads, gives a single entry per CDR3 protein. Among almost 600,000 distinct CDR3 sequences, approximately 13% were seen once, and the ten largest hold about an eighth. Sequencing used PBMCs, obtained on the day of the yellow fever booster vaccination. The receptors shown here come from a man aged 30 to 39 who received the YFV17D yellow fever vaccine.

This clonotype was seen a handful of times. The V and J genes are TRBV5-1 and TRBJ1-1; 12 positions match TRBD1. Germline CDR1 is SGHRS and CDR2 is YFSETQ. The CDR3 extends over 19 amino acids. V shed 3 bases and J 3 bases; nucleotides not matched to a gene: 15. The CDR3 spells CASSWGTGTGGLRDTEAFF. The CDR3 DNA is TGCGCCAGCAGCTGGGGAACCGGGACAGGGGGCCTTCGGGACACTGAAGCTTTCTTT.

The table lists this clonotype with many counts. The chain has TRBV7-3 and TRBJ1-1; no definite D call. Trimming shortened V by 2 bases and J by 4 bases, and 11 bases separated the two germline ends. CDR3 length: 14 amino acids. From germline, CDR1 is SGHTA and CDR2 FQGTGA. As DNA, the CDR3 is TGTGCCAGCAGCTTAGACTCGCGGGGCACTGAAGCTTTCTTT. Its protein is CASSLDSRGTEAFF.

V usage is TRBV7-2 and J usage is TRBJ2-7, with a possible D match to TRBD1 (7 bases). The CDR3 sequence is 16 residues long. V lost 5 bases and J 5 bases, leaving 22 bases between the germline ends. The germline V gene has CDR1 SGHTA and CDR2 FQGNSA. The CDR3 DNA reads TGTGCCAGCAGCCCGAGCGCAGGGGGGAGTATCCACGAGCAGTACTTC. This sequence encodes CASSPSAGGSIHEQYF.

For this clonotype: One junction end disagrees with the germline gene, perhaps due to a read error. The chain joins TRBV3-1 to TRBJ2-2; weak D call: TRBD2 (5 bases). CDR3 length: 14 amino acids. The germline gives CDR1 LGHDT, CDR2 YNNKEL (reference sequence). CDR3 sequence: CASSHQRYTGEQFF. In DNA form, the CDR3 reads TGTGCCAGCAGCCACCAGCGGTACACCGGGGAGCAGTTTTTT.

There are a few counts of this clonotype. The CDR3 here is CACPGGSLSGNTIYF. Written as DNA, the CDR3 is TGTGCCTGCCCTGGAGGAAGTTTATCTGGAAACACCATATATTTT. The chain is built from TRBV30 and TRBJ1-3; D not certain. Trimming removed 6 bases at V and 1 base at J, with 16 bases between. CDR3 length equals 15 residues. Germline V gene data show CDR1 as GTSNPN and CDR2 as SVGIG (reference sequence).

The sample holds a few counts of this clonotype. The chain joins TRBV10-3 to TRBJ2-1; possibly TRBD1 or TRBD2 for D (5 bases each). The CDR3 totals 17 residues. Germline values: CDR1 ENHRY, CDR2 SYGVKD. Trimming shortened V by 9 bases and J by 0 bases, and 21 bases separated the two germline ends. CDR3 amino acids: CAIFAGRDQGSYNEQFF. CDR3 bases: TGTGCCATTTTTGCGGGTAGGGACCAAGGCTCCTACAATGAGCAGTTCTTC.